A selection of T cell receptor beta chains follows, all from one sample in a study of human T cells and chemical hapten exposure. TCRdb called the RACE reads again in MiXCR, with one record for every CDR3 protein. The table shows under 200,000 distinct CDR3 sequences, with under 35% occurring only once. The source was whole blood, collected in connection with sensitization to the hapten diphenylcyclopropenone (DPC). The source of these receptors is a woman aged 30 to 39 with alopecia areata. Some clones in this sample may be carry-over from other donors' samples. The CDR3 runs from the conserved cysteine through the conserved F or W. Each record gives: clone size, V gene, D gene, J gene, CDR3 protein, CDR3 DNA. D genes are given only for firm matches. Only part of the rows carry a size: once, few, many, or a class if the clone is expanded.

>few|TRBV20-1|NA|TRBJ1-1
CSARADRRPAAEAFF
TGCAGTGCTAGAGCCGACAGGCGACCAGCAGCTGAAGCTTTCTTT
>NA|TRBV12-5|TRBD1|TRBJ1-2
CASGSRQGAHYGYTF
TGTGCTAGTGGTTCGCGACAGGGGGCCCACTATGGCTACACCTTC
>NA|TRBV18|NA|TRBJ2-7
CASSPPSGPEQYF
TGTGCCAGCTCACCACCTTCGGGGCCCGAGCAGTACTTC
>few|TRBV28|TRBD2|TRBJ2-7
CASLRAGNYEQYF
TGTGCCAGCCTGAGAGCGGGGAATTACGAGCAGTACTTC
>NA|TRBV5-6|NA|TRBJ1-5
CASSPAGVSNQPQHF
TGTGCCAGCAGCCCAGCGGGGGTTTCCAATCAGCCCCAGCATTTT
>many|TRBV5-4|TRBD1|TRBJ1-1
CASSLGQGRQNTEAFF
TGTGCCAGCAGCTTAGGACAGGGACGGCAGAACACTGAAGCTTTCTTT
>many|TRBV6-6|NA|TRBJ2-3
CASRGTDTQYF
TGTGCCAGCCGTGGCACAGATACGCAGTATTTT
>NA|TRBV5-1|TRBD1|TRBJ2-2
CASSLSGTGTTGELFF
TGCGCCAGCAGCTTGTCCGGGACAGGGACCACCGGGGAGCTGTTTTTT
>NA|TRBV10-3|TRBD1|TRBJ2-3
CAISPGTGPTTQYF
TGTGCCATCAGTCCCGGGACAGGGCCCACCACGCAGTATTTT
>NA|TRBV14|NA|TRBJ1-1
CASSQVVLGFITEAFF
TGTGCCAGCAGCCAAGTTGTGTTGGGGTTTATCACTGAAGCTTTCTTT
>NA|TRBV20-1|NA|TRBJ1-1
CSAQWGSWGEAFF
TGCAGTGCCCAGTGGGGGTCCTGGGGGGAAGCTTTCTTT
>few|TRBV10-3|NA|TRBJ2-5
CAISLGRQETQYF
TGTGCCATCAGTCTCGGGAGACAAGAGACCCAGTACTTC
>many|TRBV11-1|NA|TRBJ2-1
CASSFQGGNEQFF
TGTGCCAGCAGCTTCCAGGGCGGCAATGAGCAGTTCTTC
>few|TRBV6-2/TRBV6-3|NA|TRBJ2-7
CASSTARGVNEQYF
TGTGCCAGCAGTACGGCCAGAGGGGTGAATGAGCAGTACTTC